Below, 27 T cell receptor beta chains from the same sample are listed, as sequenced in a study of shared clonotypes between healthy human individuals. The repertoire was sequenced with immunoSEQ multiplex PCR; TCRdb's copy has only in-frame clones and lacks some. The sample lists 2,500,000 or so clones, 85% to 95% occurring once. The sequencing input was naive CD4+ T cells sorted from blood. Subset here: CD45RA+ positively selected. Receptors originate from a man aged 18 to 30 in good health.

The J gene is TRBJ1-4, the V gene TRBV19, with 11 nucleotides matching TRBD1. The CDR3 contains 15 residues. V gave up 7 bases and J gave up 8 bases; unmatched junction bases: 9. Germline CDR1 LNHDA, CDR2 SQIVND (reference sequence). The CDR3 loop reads CASMDGTGGGEKLFF. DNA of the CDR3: TGTGCCAGTATGGATGGGACAGGGGGTGGAGAAAAACTGTTTTTT.

The CDR3 bases are TGTGCCAGCAGGGGGAGGCCAGGGGGTCACTCCTACGAGCAGTACTTC. Translated, it gives CASRGRPGGHSYEQYF. The V gene is TRBV2, the J gene TRBJ2-7; possibly TRBD1 for D (7 bases). The CDR3 spans 16 residues. Germline CDR1 SNHLY, CDR2 FYNNEI. Trimming stripped 6 bases from V and 0 bases from J, with 18 bases between.

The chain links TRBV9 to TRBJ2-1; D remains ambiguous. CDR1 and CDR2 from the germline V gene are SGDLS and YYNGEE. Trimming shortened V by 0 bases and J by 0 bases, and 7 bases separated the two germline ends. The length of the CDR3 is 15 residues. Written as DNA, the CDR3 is TGTGCCAGCAGCGTAGATCGGAACTCCTACAATGAGCAGTTCTTC. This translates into CASSVDRNSYNEQFF. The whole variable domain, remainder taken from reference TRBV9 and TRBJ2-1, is DSGVTQTPKHLITATGQRVTLRCSPRSGDLSVYWYQQSLDQGLQFLIQYYNGEERAKGNILERFSAQQFPDLHSELNLSSLELGDSALYFCASSVDRNSYNEQFFGPGTRLTVL.

CDR3: CASSVSQSPETQYF. The CDR3 DNA reads TGTGCCAGCAGCGTATCCCAGTCCCCGGAGACCCAGTACTTC. This chain uses TRBV9 with TRBJ2-5; D is ambiguous. This CDR3 spans 14 amino acids. The V and J ends lost 1 base and 5 bases respectively, with 12 bases between them. Per germline, CDR1 SGDLS and CDR2 YYNGEE.

The CDR3 region is CASSIRQENEKLFF. As DNA, the CDR3 is TGTGCCAGTAGTATACGGCAGGAGAATGAAAAACTGTTTTTT. The chain joins TRBV19 to TRBJ1-4; no firm D call. Germline CDR1 is LNHDA and CDR2 is SQIVND (reference sequence). Trimming shortened V by 2 bases and J by 5 bases, and 9 bases separated the two germline ends. The CDR3 is made up of 14 amino acids. The variable domain in full, with the rest retrieved from reference TRBV19 and TRBJ1-4, is DGGITQSPKYLFRKEGQNVTLSCEQNLNHDAMYWYRQDPGQGLRLIYYSQIVNDFQKGDIAEGYSVSREKKESFPLTVTSAQKNPTAFYLCASSIRQENEKLFFGSGTQLSVL.

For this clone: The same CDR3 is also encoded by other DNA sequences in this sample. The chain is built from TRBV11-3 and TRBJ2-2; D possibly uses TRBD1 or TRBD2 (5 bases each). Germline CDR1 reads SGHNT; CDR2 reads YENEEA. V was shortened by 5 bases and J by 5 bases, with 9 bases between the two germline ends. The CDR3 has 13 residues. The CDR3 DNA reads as TGTGCCAGCAGCCGTGGGGGAACCGGGGAGCTGTTTTTT. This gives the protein CASSRGGTGELFF.

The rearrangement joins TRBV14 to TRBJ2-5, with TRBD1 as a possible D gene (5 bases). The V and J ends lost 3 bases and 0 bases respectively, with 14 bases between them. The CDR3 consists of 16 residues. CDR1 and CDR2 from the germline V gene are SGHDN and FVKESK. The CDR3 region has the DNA TGTGCCAGCAGCCAGCAGGGTAAAGAGCACCAAGAGACCCAGTACTTC. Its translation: CASSQQGKEHQETQYF.

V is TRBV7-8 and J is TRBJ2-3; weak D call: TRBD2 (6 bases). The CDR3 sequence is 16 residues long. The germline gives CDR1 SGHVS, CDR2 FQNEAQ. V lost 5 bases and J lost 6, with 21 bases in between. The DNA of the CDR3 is TGTGCCAGCAGCCCCGGGGGATTTGGTCGGGATGATACGCAGTATTTT. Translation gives CASSPGGFGRDDTQYF.

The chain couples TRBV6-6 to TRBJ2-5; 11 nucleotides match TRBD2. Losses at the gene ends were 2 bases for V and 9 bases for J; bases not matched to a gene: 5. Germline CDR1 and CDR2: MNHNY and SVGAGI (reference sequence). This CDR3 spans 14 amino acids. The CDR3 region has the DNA TGTGCCAGCAGTTACGGCCTAGCGGGAGGACCCCAGTACTTC. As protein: CASSYGLAGGPQYF.

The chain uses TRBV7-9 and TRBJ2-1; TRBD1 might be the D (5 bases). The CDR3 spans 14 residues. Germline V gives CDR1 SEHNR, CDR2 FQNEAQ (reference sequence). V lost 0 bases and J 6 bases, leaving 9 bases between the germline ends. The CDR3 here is CASSLAGPFNEQFF. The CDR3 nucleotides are TGTGCCAGCAGCTTAGCGGGGCCCTTCAATGAGCAGTTCTTC.

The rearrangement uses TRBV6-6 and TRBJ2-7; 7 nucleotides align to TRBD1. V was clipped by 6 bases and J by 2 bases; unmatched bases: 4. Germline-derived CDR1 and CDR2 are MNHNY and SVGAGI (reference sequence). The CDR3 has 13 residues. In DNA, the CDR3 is TGTGCCAGCAGCCAGGGACAGCCCTACGAGCAGTACTTC. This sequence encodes CASSQGQPYEQYF.

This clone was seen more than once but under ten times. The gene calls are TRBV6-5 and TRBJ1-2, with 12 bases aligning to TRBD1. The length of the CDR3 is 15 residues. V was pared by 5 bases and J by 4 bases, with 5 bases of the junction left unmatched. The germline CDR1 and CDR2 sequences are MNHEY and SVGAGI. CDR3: CASSPGQGARYGYTF. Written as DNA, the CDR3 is TGTGCCAGCAGTCCGGGACAGGGGGCGCGCTATGGCTACACCTTC.

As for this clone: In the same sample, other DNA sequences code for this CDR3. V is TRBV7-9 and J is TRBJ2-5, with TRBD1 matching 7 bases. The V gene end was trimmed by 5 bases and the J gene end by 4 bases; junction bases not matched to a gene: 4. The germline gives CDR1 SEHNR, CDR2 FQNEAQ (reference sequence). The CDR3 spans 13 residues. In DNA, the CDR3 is TGTGCCAGCAGCCCCCGGACAGGAGAGACCCAGTACTTC. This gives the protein CASSPRTGETQYF.

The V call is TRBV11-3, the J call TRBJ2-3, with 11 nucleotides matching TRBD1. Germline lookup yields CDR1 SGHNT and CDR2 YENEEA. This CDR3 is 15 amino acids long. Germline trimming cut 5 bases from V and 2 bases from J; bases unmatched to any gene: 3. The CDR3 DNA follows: TGTGCCAGCAGCCCGGGACAGGGGGACACAGATACGCAGTATTTT. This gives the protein CASSPGQGDTDTQYF.

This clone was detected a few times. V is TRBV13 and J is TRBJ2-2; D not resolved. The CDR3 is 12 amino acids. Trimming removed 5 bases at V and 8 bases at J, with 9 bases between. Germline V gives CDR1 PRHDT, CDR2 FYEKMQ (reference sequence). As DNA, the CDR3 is TGTGCCAGCAGCGGAACAGTTGGGGAGCTGTTTTTT. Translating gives CASSGTVGELFF.

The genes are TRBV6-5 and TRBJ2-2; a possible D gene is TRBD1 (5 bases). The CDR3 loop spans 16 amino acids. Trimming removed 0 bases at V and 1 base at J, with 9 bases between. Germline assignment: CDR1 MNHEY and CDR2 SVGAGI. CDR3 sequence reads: CASSYSRQLNTGELFF. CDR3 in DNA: TGTGCCAGCAGTTACTCGAGACAGTTGAACACCGGGGAGCTGTTTTTT.

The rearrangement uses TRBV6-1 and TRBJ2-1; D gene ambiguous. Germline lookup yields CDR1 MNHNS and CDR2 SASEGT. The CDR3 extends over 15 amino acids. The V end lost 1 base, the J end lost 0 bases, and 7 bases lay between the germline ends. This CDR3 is CASSEGRFSYNEQFF. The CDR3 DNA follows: TGTGCCAGCAGTGAAGGGCGGTTCTCCTACAATGAGCAGTTCTTC.

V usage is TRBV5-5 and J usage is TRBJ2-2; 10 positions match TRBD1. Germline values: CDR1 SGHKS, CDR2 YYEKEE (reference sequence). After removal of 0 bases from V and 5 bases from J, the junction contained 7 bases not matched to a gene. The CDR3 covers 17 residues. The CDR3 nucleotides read TGTGCCAGCAGCTTGGGTCCGCGACAGGGGGCGACCGGGGAGCTGTTTTTT. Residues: CASSLGPRQGATGELFF.

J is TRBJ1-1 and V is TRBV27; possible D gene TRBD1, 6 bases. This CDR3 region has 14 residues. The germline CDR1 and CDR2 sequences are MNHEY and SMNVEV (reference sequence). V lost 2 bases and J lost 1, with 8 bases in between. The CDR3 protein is CASSLVQGNTEAFF. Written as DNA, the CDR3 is TGTGCCAGCAGTTTAGTACAGGGGAACACTGAAGCTTTCTTT.

In DNA, the CDR3 is TGTGCCAGCAGCTTAAAAGGCGGGAGGAACACCGGGGAGCTGTTTTTT. It codes for CASSLKGGRNTGELFF. The chain uses TRBV13 and TRBJ2-2, with 7 bases that match TRBD2. V gave up 2 bases and J gave up 1 base; unmatched junction bases: 4. CDR3 size: 16 residues. Germline assignment: CDR1 PRHDT and CDR2 FYEKMQ (reference sequence).

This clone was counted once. CDR3 protein: CASSGTGVRETQYF. CDR3 sequence (DNA): TGTGCCAGCAGTGGGACAGGGGTAAGAGAGACCCAGTACTTC. This chain links TRBV6-1 with TRBJ2-5, with 9 positions matching TRBD1. The CDR3 is 14 amino acids. The V gene's germline CDR1 is MNHNS and CDR2 SASEGT. The V segment lost 4 bases and the J segment 4 bases; nucleotides outside the gene matches: 4.

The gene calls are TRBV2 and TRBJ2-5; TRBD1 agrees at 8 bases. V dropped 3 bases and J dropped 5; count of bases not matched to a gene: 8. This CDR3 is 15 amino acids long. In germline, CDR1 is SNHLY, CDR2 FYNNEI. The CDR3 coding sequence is TGTGCCAGCAGTGATCCCCCGACAGGGGTCGAGACCCAGTACTTC. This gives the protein CASSDPPTGVETQYF. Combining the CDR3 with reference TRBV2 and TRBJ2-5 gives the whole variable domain EPEVTQTPSHQVTQMGQEVILRCVPISNHLYFYWYRQILGQKVEFLVSFYNNEISEKSEIFDDQFSVERPDGSNFTLKIRSTKLEDSAMYFCASSDPPTGVETQYFGPGTRLLVL.

The CDR3: CASSLAGDETQYF. CDR3 sequence (DNA): TGTGCCAGCAGCTTAGCAGGGGATGAGACCCAGTACTTC. This chain connects TRBV7-8 to TRBJ2-5, with D maybe TRBD1 (5 bases). Trimming removed 0 bases at V and 5 bases at J, with 7 bases between. The CDR3 is made up of 13 amino acids. CDR1 and CDR2 from the germline V gene are SGHVS and FQNEAQ.

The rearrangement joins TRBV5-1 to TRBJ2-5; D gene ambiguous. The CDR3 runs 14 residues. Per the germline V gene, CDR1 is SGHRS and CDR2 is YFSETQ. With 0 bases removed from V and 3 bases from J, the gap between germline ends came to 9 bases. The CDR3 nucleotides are TGCGCCAGCAGCTTGGTGGGCTATAAAGAGACCCAGTACTTC. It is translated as CASSLVGYKETQYF.

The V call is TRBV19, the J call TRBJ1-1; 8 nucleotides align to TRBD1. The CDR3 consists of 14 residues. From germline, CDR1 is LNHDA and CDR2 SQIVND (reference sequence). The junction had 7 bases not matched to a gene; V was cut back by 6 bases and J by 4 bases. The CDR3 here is CASSPQGAATEAFF. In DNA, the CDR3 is TGTGCCAGTAGCCCTCAGGGGGCAGCCACTGAAGCTTTCTTT.

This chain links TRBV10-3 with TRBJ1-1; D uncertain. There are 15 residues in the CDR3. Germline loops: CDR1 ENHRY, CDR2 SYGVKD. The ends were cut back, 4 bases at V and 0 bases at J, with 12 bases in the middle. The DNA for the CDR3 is TGTGCCATCAGTGGTCGGGAGCTCATGAACACTGAAGCTTTCTTT. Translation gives CAISGRELMNTEAFF.

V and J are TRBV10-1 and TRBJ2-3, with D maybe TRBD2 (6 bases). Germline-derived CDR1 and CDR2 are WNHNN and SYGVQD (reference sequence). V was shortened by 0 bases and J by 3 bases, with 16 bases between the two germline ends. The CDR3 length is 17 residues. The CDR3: CASSESTQRRGTDTQYF. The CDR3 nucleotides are TGCGCCAGCAGTGAGTCAACCCAGCGCCGGGGGACAGATACGCAGTATTTT.